Each of the 32 T cell receptor beta chains below was sequenced from the same sample in a study of blood T cell repertoires in COVID-19. Method: immunoSEQ multiplex PCR; TCRdb's copy keeps in-frame clones and lacks some. The table shows about 250,000 clones, with about 84% occurring only once. The sample was peripheral blood. These receptors were obtained from a woman of 80 years or more with COVID-19, enrolled during active disease.

This clone has only a few counts. J is TRBJ1-1 and V is TRBV5-6; possibly TRBD1 for D (5 bases). Germline-derived CDR1 and CDR2 are SGHDT and YYEEEE. V gave up 7 bases and J gave up 1 base, with 20 bases separating them. The CDR3 is made up of 16 amino acids. The CDR3 region is CASVVLKGPTNTEAFF. CDR3 nucleotides: TGTGCCAGCGTCGTTTTGAAGGGGCCCACGAACACTGAAGCTTTCTTT.

The chain couples TRBV11-2 to TRBJ2-7; possible D gene TRBD2, 6 bases. V lost 3 bases and J 2 bases, leaving 11 bases between the germline ends. Germline loops: CDR1 SGHAT, CDR2 FQNNGV. The CDR3 is made up of 14 amino acids. The CDR3 region is CASSFSAGPYEQYF. For the CDR3, the DNA is TGTGCCAGCAGCTTCTCCGCGGGACCCTACGAGCAGTACTTC.

This chain connects TRBV11-2 to TRBJ1-1; maybe TRBD1 (6 bases). The CDR3 covers 14 residues. Germline-derived CDR1 and CDR2 are SGHAT and FQNNGV. V lost 4 bases, J lost 0 bases, and 9 bases lay in between. DNA for the CDR3: TGTGCCAGCAGCTCACAGGGTATGAACACTGAAGCTTTCTTT. This translates into CASSSQGMNTEAFF.

The chain has TRBV18 and TRBJ2-5; 11 nucleotides agree with TRBD2. V was pared by 1 base and J by 0 bases, with 4 bases of the junction left unmatched. Per the germline V gene, CDR1 is KGHSH and CDR2 is LQKENI. The CDR3 has 17 amino acids. The CDR3 coding sequence is TGTGCCAGCTCACCACTAGCGGGGGGGACCTACCAAGAGACCCAGTACTTC. Its protein is CASSPLAGGTYQETQYF.

The chain employs TRBV6-6 and TRBJ1-1; D is possibly TRBD1 (6 bases). Trimming took off 9 bases at V and 0 bases at J, with 14 bases between the two ends. The CDR3 has 14 amino acids. Germline values: CDR1 MNHNY, CDR2 SVGAGI (reference sequence). This chain's CDR3 is CASRGQLMNTEAFF. The CDR3 nucleotides read TGTGCCAGTAGAGGACAGCTAATGAACACTGAAGCTTTCTTT.

This chain joins TRBV18 and TRBJ1-5, with 7 bases aligning to TRBD1. The CDR3 covers 15 residues. The J segment lost 0 bases and the V segment lost 5 bases, leaving 4 bases of the junction unmatched. In germline, CDR1 is KGHSH, CDR2 LQKENI. CDR3 in DNA: TGTGCCAGCTCAGACCGACAGGGTAGCAATCAGCCCCAGCATTTT. This translates into CASSDRQGSNQPQHF. Together with reference TRBV18 and TRBJ1-5, the CDR3 gives the full variable domain: NAGVMQNPRHLVRRRGQEARLRCSPMKGHSHVYWYRQLPEEGLKFMVYLQKENIIDESGMPKERFSAEFPKEGPSILRIQQVVRGDSAAYFCASSDRQGSNQPQHFGDGTRLSIL.

V usage is TRBV10-3 and J usage is TRBJ2-5; a possible D gene is TRBD2 (5 bases). Trimming took 4 bases from V and 4 from J, leaving 10 bases between them. The germline gives CDR1 ENHRY, CDR2 SYGVKD. The CDR3 contains 13 residues. CDR3 region: CAISGSGSETQYF. CDR3 bases: TGTGCCATCAGTGGATCGGGATCAGAGACCCAGTACTTC.

This chain joins TRBV6-5 and TRBJ2-2, with a tentative D call TRBD2 (6 bases). The germline V and J ends were trimmed by 6 bases and 8 bases, with 19 bases remaining between them. This CDR3 comprises 15 residues. Germline assignment: CDR1 MNHEY and CDR2 SVGAGI. This CDR3 reads CASRPEMRGGGELFF. As DNA, the CDR3 is TGTGCCAGCAGGCCAGAAATGAGGGGAGGTGGGGAGCTGTTTTTT.

V usage is TRBV4-2 and J usage is TRBJ2-7; 10 nucleotides agree with TRBD2. Germline V gene lookup returns CDR1 LGHNA and CDR2 YNFKEQ. J was trimmed by 5 bases and V by 0 bases; bases with no gene match: 4. The CDR3 loop spans 15 amino acids. CDR3 sequence reads: CASSQDWLAGDEQYF. CDR3 in DNA: TGTGCCAGCAGCCAAGATTGGCTAGCGGGAGACGAGCAGTACTTC.

V usage is TRBV19 and J usage is TRBJ1-2, with 8 positions matching TRBD1. The CDR3 totals 14 residues. Germline V gene data show CDR1 as LNHDA and CDR2 as SQIVND (reference sequence). The V gene end was trimmed by 3 bases and the J gene end by 9 bases; junction bases not matched to a gene: 9. The CDR3 region has the DNA TGTGCCAGTAGTATGGACAGGGTCGTTGGTCGCTACACCTTC. Protein product: CASSMDRVVGRYTF.

This clone was counted a single time. The CDR3 is CASRKGGQGNLNGYTF. The CDR3 nucleotides are TGTGCCAGTAGAAAGGGGGGACAGGGGAATTTGAATGGCTACACCTTC. This rearrangement joins TRBV19 to TRBJ1-2, with 10 bases identical to TRBD1. There are 16 residues in the CDR3. V was pared by 6 bases and J by 6 bases, with 13 bases of the junction left unmatched. From germline, CDR1 is LNHDA and CDR2 SQIVND (reference sequence).

This chain connects TRBV2 to TRBJ1-2; D possibly corresponds to TRBD1 (6 bases). The CDR3 runs to 12 residues. The V gene's germline CDR1 is SNHLY and CDR2 FYNNEI. The V end was cut by 6 bases, the J end by 5 bases, with 10 bases between. CDR3 nucleotides: TGTGCCAGCAGGGCGCAGGGGTATGGCTACACCTTC. Residues: CASRAQGYGYTF. Looking up the rest from reference TRBV2 and TRBJ1-2 gives the full variable domain: EPEVTQTPSHQVTQMGQEVILRCVPISNHLYFYWYRQILGQKVEFLVSFYNNEISEKSEIFDDQFSVERPDGSNFTLKIRSTKLEDSAMYFCASRAQGYGYTFGSGTRLTVV.

The V and J genes are TRBV27 and TRBJ1-5; a weak D match, TRBD1 (6 bases). The germline V gene has CDR1 MNHEY and CDR2 SMNVEV (reference sequence). This CDR3 has 16 residues. The V end lost 5 bases, the J end lost 4 bases, and 18 bases lay between the germline ends. CDR3 in amino acids: CASSNMGADNNQPQHF. The CDR3 region has the DNA TGTGCCAGCAGTAATATGGGGGCGGATAATAATCAGCCCCAGCATTTT.

The rearrangement uses TRBV10-1 and TRBJ1-2; TRBD1 aligns across 9 bases. Germline-derived CDR1 and CDR2 are WNHNN and SYGVQD (reference sequence). The J segment lost 4 bases and the V segment lost 5 bases, leaving 11 bases of the junction unmatched. This CDR3 spans 16 amino acids. The CDR3 loop reads CASSPAFPTGGYGYTF. The CDR3 DNA follows: TGCGCCAGCAGTCCGGCCTTCCCGACAGGGGGCTATGGCTACACCTTC.

The chain is built from TRBV18 and TRBJ1-5; TRBD1 is a possible D gene (5 bases). Germline lookup yields CDR1 KGHSH and CDR2 LQKENI. The CDR3 has 16 residues. V was pared by 4 bases and J by 0 bases, with 13 bases between. CDR3 coding DNA: TGTGCCAGCTCACTCGACAGTGCTTATAGCAATCAGCCCCAGCATTTT. It is translated as CASSLDSAYSNQPQHF.

V is TRBV9 and J is TRBJ2-3; D is possibly TRBD1 (6 bases). This CDR3 has 15 residues. CDR1 and CDR2 from the germline V gene are SGDLS and YYNGEE. Trimming removed 3 bases at V and 5 bases at J, with 16 bases between. CDR3 amino acids: CASSDDLQGEDTQYF. CDR3 sequence (DNA): TGTGCCAGCAGCGACGACTTACAGGGTGAAGATACGCAGTATTTT. The full variable domain, with the rest looked up from reference TRBV9 and TRBJ2-3, is DSGVTQTPKHLITATGQRVTLRCSPRSGDLSVYWYQQSLDQGLQFLIQYYNGEERAKGNILERFSAQQFPDLHSELNLSSLELGDSALYFCASSDDLQGEDTQYFGPGTRLTVL.

The chain recombines TRBV7-9 with TRBJ2-5; a weak D match, TRBD1 (5 bases). The CDR3 sequence is 13 residues long. Deletions cut 1 base from V and 5 bases from J, with 8 bases between. Per germline, CDR1 SEHNR and CDR2 FQNEAQ (reference sequence). The CDR3 protein is CASSLGQWETQYF. CDR3 nucleotide sequence: TGTGCCAGCAGCTTAGGACAGTGGGAGACCCAGTACTTC. Variable domain in full (rest from reference TRBV7-9 and TRBJ2-5): DTGVSQNPRHKITKRGQNVTFRCDPISEHNRLYWYRQTLGQGPEFLTYFQNEAQLEKSRLLSDRFSAERPKGSFSTLEIQRTEQGDSAMYLCASSLGQWETQYFGPGTRLLVL.

The chain links TRBV13 to TRBJ1-3; 9 positions agree with TRBD1. The CDR3 consists of 16 residues. The germline V gene encodes CDR1 PRHDT and CDR2 FYEKMQ (reference sequence). Losses at the gene ends were 3 bases for V and 3 bases for J; bases not matched to a gene: 6. The CDR3 is CASSLGQGTYGNTIYF. Here the CDR3 DNA reads TGTGCCAGCAGCTTGGGACAGGGAACTTATGGAAACACCATATATTTT.

This chain uses TRBV18 with TRBJ2-1; D gene uncertain. Trimming stripped 6 bases from V and 6 bases from J, with 15 bases between. This CDR3 contains 14 residues. Per the germline V gene, CDR1 is KGHSH and CDR2 is LQKENI. CDR3 DNA: TGTGCCAGCTCCCCCCTAGGTAACCCCAATGAGCAGTTCTTC. This gives the protein CASSPLGNPNEQFF.

The CDR3 sequence is CASSLVGGTPFGANVLTF. In DNA, the CDR3 is TGTGCCAGCAGCTTAGTAGGGGGAACCCCGTTTGGGGCCAACGTCCTGACTTTC. This chain joins TRBV7-2 and TRBJ2-6, with TRBD1 as a possible D gene (6 bases). Per germline, CDR1 SGHTA and CDR2 FQGNSA. V was pared by 1 base and J by 3 bases, with 16 bases between. This CDR3 is built from 18 residues.

V and J are TRBV5-1 and TRBJ1-4; no firm D call. The germline V gene encodes CDR1 SGHRS and CDR2 YFSETQ. The V gene lost 0 bases and the J gene lost 2 bases, with 5 bases spanning the gap. This CDR3 is built from 14 residues. Here the CDR3 DNA reads TGCGCCAGCAGCTTGGATTCGACTAATGAAAAACTGTTTTTT. It specifies CASSLDSTNEKLFF.

The chain has TRBV11-2 and TRBJ2-7; TRBD2 might be the D (5 bases). The CDR3 spans 14 residues. Germline loops: CDR1 SGHAT, CDR2 FQNNGV. The ends were cut back, 1 base at V and 4 bases at J, with 11 bases in the middle. CDR3 nucleotide sequence: TGTGCCAGCAGCTTAGTACTAGGGCTTTACGAGCAGTACTTC. It yields the protein CASSLVLGLYEQYF.

The V and J genes are TRBV4-2 and TRBJ1-1; D is uncertain. Between the trimmed V and J ends, which lost 4 bases and 3 bases, there was a span of 9 bases. This CDR3 is 13 amino acids long. CDR1 is LGHNA and CDR2 is YNFKEQ in the germline V gene. CDR3 bases: TGTGCCAGCAGCCGGGAGAGGTACACTGAAGCTTTCTTT. Translation gives CASSRERYTEAFF.

This chain joins TRBV5-1 and TRBJ2-1, with 8 bases lining up with TRBD2. With 4 bases clipped from V and 2 bases from J, the junction kept 8 bases outside the gene matches. The germline gives CDR1 SGHRS, CDR2 YFSETQ. The CDR3 spans 16 residues. The CDR3 DNA sequence: TGCGCCAGCAGCCCTCAAGTCGGGGGGGCCTACAATGAGCAGTTCTTC. It is translated as CASSPQVGGAYNEQFF.

The genes are TRBV18 and TRBJ2-5, with no clear D. Trimming took 6 bases from V and 4 from J, leaving 15 bases between them. The CDR3 length is 14 residues. The germline CDR1 and CDR2 sequences are KGHSH and LQKENI. CDR3 amino acids: CASSSPQGGETQYF. For the CDR3, the DNA is TGTGCCAGCTCGTCCCCACAAGGCGGAGAGACCCAGTACTTC.

The chain combines TRBV28 with TRBJ1-1, with D possibly TRBD1 on 5 matching bases. The ends were cut back, 5 bases at V and 8 bases at J, with 18 bases in the middle. The CDR3 totals 14 residues. The V gene's germline CDR1 is MDHEN and CDR2 SYDVKM. The CDR3 spells CASSPPGGSKEAFF. The CDR3 coding sequence is TGTGCCAGCAGTCCCCCGGGGGGGTCTAAAGAAGCTTTCTTT.

This chain uses TRBV29-1 with TRBJ2-3, with D unclear. CDR3 size: 14 residues. Deletions cut 4 bases from V and 2 bases from J, with 13 bases between. Per the germline V gene, CDR1 is SQVTM and CDR2 is ANQGSEA. CDR3 bases: TGCAGCGTTGGGTCCAGGTCTATCACAGATACGCAGTATTTT. This encodes CSVGSRSITDTQYF.

V gene TRBV6-5 combines with J gene TRBJ2-3, with 9 bases matching TRBD2. V gave up 7 bases and J gave up 2 bases; unmatched junction bases: 4. The CDR3 length is 14 residues. Germline values: CDR1 MNHEY, CDR2 SVGAGI. The CDR3 coding sequence is TGTGCCAGCATGGAGCGGGGGGTCACAGATACGCAGTATTTT. This gives the protein CASMERGVTDTQYF.

V and J are TRBV12-1 and TRBJ2-3; TRBD2, the table's D call, was not compared with the DNA. TRBV12-1 is noted as a pseudogene. The CDR3 is 19 amino acids. The CDR3 region has the DNA TGTGCCAGCAGCTTTGTGGGTAGCGGGGGGCAACCTAGCACAGATACGCAGTATTTT. Protein product: CASSFVGSGGQPSTDTQYF.

The chain carries TRBV7-8 and TRBJ2-3; D gene ambiguous. Trimming left V 5 bases short and J 1 base short, with 10 bases between. Germline-derived CDR1 and CDR2 are SGHVS and FQNEAQ. CDR3 size: 14 residues. In DNA form, the CDR3 reads TGTGCCAGCAGCCGAGATACGGGCACAGATACGCAGTATTTT. Its protein is CASSRDTGTDTQYF.

The genes are TRBV24-1 and TRBJ1-2; maybe TRBD1 (5 bases). CDR1 is KGHDR and CDR2 is SFDVKD in the germline V gene. The CDR3 has 14 amino acids. V was shortened by 6 bases and J by 2 bases, with 12 bases between the two germline ends. The CDR3 coding sequence is TGTGCCACCAGTACACAGGCAGGAAACTATGGCTACACCTTC. Translated, it gives CATSTQAGNYGYTF.

This clone was seen only a few times. The chain combines TRBV7-2 with TRBJ1-1, with unresolved D. Between the trimmed V and J ends, which lost 5 bases and 4 bases, there was a span of 14 bases. CDR3 size: 14 residues. The V gene's germline CDR1 is SGHTA and CDR2 FQGNSA. Here the CDR3 reads CASSTPPHITEAFF. The CDR3 nucleotides are TGTGCCAGCAGCACACCCCCCCACATCACTGAAGCTTTCTTT.